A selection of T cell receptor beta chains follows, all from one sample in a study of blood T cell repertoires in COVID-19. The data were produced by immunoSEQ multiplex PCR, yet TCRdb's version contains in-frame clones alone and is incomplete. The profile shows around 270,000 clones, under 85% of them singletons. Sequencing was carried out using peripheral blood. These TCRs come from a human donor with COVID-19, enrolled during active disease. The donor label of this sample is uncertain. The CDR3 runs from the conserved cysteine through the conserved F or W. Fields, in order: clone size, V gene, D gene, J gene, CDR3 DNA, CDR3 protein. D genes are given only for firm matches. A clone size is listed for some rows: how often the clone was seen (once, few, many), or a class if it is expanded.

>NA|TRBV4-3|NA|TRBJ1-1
TGCGCCAGCAGCCAAAAAATCAGGGGAATGAACACTGAAGCTTTCTTT
CASSQKIRGMNTEAFF
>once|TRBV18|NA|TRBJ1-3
TGTGCCAGCTCACAACCCTCTGAGGGAAACACCATATATTTT
CASSQPSEGNTIYF
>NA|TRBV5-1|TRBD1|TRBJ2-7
TGCGCCAGCAGCTTGCCGGGACAGGGACAGGTTCCCCACGAGCAGTACTTC
CASSLPGQGQVPHEQYF
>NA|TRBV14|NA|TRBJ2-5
TGTGCCAGCAGCCAAGATTGGACTGGCCAAGAGACCCAGTACTTC
CASSQDWTGQETQYF
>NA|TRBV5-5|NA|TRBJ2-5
TGTGCCAGCAGCTTGGGGGCAGGAAAAGAGACCCAGTACTTC
CASSLGAGKETQYF
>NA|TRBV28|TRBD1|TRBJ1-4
TGTGCCACCCTGGGACAGCTAAATGAAAAACTGTTTTTT
CATLGQLNEKLFF
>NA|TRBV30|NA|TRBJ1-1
TGTGCCTGGAGGGACACAGGGTTGGGTGAAGCTTTCTTT
CAWRDTGLGEAFF
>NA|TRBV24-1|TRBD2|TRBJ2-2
TGTGCCACCAGTGATCGGACTAGTTTCGGCGGGGAGCTGTTTTTT
CATSDRTSFGGELFF
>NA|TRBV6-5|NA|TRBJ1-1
TGTGCCAGCAGACCCCAGGGGTCAAACACTGAAGCTTTCTTT
CASRPQGSNTEAFF
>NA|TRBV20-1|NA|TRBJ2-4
TGCAGTGCCCTAGAAAACATTCAGTACTTC
CSALENIQYF
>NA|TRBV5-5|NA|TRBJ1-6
TGTGCCAGCAGCTTGGGACAGTCTAATTCACCCCTCCACTTT
CASSLGQSNSPLHF
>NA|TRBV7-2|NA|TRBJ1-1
TGTGCCAGCAGCGTAACACGTATGAACACTGAAGCTTTCTTT
CASSVTRMNTEAFF
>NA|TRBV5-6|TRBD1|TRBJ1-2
TGTGCCAGCAGCATCTACGTCGGGACAGGGGGTTATGGCTACACCTTC
CASSIYVGTGGYGYTF
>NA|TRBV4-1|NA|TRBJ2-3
TGCGCCAGCAGACACACAGGGAAAGATACGCAGTATTTT
CASRHTGKDTQYF
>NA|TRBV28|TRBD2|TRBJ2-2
TGTGCCAGCAGTTCTCCTTCAGCGGGAGCGGGGACCGGGGAGCTGTTTTTT
CASSSPSAGAGTGELFF
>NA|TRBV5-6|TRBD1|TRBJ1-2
TGTGCCAGCAGCTCGACAGGGTTCTATGGCTACACCTTC
CASSSTGFYGYTF
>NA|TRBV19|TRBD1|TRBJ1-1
TGTGCCAGTAGTTTGTCAGGACAGGGGATTTCTGAAGCTTTCTTT
CASSLSGQGISEAFF
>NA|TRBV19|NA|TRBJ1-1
TGTGCCAGTTCTAACCCCGGGGGGTTGAACACTGAAGCTTTCTTT
CASSNPGGLNTEAFF
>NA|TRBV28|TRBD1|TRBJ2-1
TGTGCCAGCTATCGGACAGGGGGCTACAATGAGCAGTTCTTC
CASYRTGGYNEQFF
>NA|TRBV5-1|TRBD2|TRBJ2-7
TGCGCCAGCAGCAAGGACGGGACTAGCGGGAGGGCCTCCTACGAGCAGTACTTC
CASSKDGTSGRASYEQYF
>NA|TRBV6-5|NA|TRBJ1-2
TGTGCCAGCAGTTCGTCCTTCATTAGGGCGGGTGGCTACACCTTC
CASSSSFIRAGGYTF
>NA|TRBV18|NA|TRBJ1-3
TGTGCCAGCTCACCACCGGAGGAAAGGGCTGGAAACACCATATATTTT
CASSPPEERAGNTIYF
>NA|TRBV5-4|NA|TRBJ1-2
TGTGCCAGCAGCTTGGATAAGTGGAGTGGCTACACCTTC
CASSLDKWSGYTF
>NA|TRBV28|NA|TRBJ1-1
TGTGCCAGCAGTTCCCGGACGCAGGGGAACACTGAAGCTTTCTTT
CASSSRTQGNTEAFF
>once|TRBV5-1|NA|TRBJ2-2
TGCGCCAGCAGCTTGACGGTAGTGACCGGGGAGCTGTTTTTT
CASSLTVVTGELFF
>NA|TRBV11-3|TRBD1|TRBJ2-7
TGTGCCAGCAGCTTAGAGATTGGGGCGGGACAGGGGGCGACTCCTCTCTTTCGGGAGCAGTACTTC
CASSLEIGAGQGATPLFREQYF
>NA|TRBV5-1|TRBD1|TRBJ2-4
TGCGCCAGCAGCTATAATTTTCCGGGACAGCAAAACATTCAGTACTTC
CASSYNFPGQQNIQYF
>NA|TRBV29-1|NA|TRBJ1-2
TGCAGCGTTGAAAGGTTGGGGCCTTATGGCTACACCTTC
CSVERLGPYGYTF
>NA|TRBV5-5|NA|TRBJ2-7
TGTGCCAGCAGCTTGGTTGCGCCCTACGAGCAGTACTTC
CASSLVAPYEQYF
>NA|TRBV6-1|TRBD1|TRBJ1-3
TGTGCCAGCAGGGAAACCACAGGGGTTGATGGAAACACCATATATTTT
CASRETTGVDGNTIYF
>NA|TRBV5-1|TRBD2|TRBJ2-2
TGCGCCAGCAGCCAGGGACTAGCGGGGGATAACACCGGGGAGCTGTTTTTT
CASSQGLAGDNTGELFF
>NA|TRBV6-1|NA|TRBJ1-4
TGTGCCAGCAGTGGATATCCTAAGGGGGGGGGTGAAAAACTGTTTTTT
CASSGYPKGGGEKLFF
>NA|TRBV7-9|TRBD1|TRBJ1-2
TGTGCCAGCAGCTTAGGGACAGGCCATCTCTATGGCTACACCTTC
CASSLGTGHLYGYTF
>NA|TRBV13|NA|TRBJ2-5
TGTGCCAGCAGCAGACGACCTAGAAGGGAGACCCAGTACTTC
CASSRRPRRETQYF
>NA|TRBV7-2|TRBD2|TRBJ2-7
TGTGCCAGCAGCCTCTCACCGGGAGGCGCGTGGGAGCAGTACTTC
CASSLSPGGAWEQYF